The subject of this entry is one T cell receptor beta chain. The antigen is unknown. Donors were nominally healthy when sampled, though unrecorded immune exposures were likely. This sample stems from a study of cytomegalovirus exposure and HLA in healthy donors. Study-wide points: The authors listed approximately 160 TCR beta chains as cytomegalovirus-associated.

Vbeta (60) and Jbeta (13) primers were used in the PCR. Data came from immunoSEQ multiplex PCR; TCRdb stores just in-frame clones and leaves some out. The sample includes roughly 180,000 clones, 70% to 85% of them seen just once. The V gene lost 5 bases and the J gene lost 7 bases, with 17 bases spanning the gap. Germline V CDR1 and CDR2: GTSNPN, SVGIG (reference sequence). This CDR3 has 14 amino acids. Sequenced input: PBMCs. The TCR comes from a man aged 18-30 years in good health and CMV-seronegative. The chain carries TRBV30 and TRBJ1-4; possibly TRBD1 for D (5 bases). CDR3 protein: CAWSGGRGVEKLFF. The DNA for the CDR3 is TGTGCCTGGTCCGGAGGGCGAGGGGTTGAAAAACTGTTTTTT.